The source of this T cell receptor (beta chain) is a study of T cells in Graves' hyperthyroidism and ophthalmopathy (dated by TCRdb to the late 2010s). Notes on the research overall: Peripheral blood samples were taken at the time of initial diagnosis, prior to any treatment. TCR Vbeta CDR3 sequencing of approximately 140 peripheral blood samples (around 45 ophthalmopathy, 75 to 80 hyperthyroidism and roughly 17 progressor patients) is reported in the paper. An independent validation cohort of 18 to 20 hyperthyroidism patients and more than 15 patients who later progressed to ophthalmopathy tested prospective prediction of ophthalmopathy. The 75 to 100 discovery patients were divided at random into training and test sets in a 7:3 ratio. After blood sampling, hyperthyroidism patients were treated with methimazole at a starting dose of 30 mg daily, and ophthalmopathy patients were treated with high-dose intravenous methylprednisolone. In more than five Graves' hyperthyroidism patients, the study also compared T-cell repertoires from thyroid tissue with T-cell repertoires from blood. To identify TCR V-J signatures that set the groups apart, the researchers used a discovery cohort of 100 patients, made up of roughly 40 with Graves' ophthalmopathy and around 58 with stable Graves' hyperthyroidism. On the study overall, not on this receptor specifically: In cross-validation, a model built on a 13 V-J signature told ophthalmopathy apart from stable hyperthyroidism with approximately 90% sensitivity and approximately 84% specificity, and in testing the same model reached 80%/75%. During validation, the model predicted progression to ophthalmopathy a median of about 6.3 months ahead of onset, with approximately 70% sensitivity and around 73% specificity. Most expanded thyroid clonotypes (frequency above 0.001) were also detected in blood, a finding suggesting that blood repertoires may reflect thyroid immune responses. Sample size was not statistically predetermined, and investigators were not blinded to group allocation.

To note about this clonotype: The antigen this receptor binds is unknown. This sequence may be a read error, since a much larger clone differs from it by one base.

The TCR beta CDR3 regions were amplified from the RNA transcripts. The first round of RT-PCR for the TCR CDR3 was performed with the HTBI primer set and the Qiagen OneStep RT-PCR kit. A second multiplex PCR round built the libraries, followed by size selection and purification. Sequencing of the libraries was done on an Illumina HiSeq2000 using paired-end 100 bp reads. The source study handled its data this way. Raw data were processed with SOAPnuke, discarding reads with adapters, uncalled bases, mean Phred below 15, or no exact constant-primer or identifier match. COPE v1.2.5 was used to merge high-quality paired reads, and clonotypes were defined as unique nucleotide sequences. MiTCR v1.1 was used to align clonotypes to the IMGT TRBV, TRBD and TRBJ reference segments. Analysis was restricted to V-J combinations with a frequency above 0.0001, which covered 98% to 99.2% of repertoires. A TCS score was defined as the ratio of F50 (clonal expansion) to E x V (chaos), with BLOSUM62-based TCRdist applied between CDR3 peptides within each V-J. Welch's t-statistics and random forest reduced around 520 V-J features to roughly 13, which were used in a naive Bayes classifier (R e1071). The public reads were run again by TCRdb, first through fastp at Q25 and then through MiXCR, and only productive beta chains were kept. CDR3 protein duplicates are merged, each entry listing the most common genes and DNA. These V and J calls originate from TCRdb's pipeline instead of the authors' own analysis. The sample yields 340,000 or so distinct CDR3 sequences; 15% to 20% were counted once. Jointly, the top ten make up about half of the sample.

Stable Graves' hyperthyroidism was defined as no progression to ophthalmopathy during 18 months of follow-up. The hyperthyroidism patients were between 18 and 65 years old and newly diagnosed, with a disease duration of less than 2 months. Any patient with an uncontrolled infection, another autoimmune disease, pregnancy or lactation was excluded. Diagnoses relied on clinical symptoms, serum thyroxine and TRAb, thyroid ultrasound and orbital computed tomography. PBMCs were separated from approximately 10 ml of fresh peripheral blood using Ficoll-Paque density gradient centrifugation. Total RNA was extracted with Trizol reagent, and quality was checked on an Agilent 2100 Bioanalyzer. The V end gives up 4 bases and the J end 5 bases, leaving 7 bases in the junction not matched to a gene. Taken from the germline V gene (reference sequence), the CDR1 and CDR2 loops are DFQATT and SNEGSKA. From cysteine to phenylalanine, the CDR3 is 14 amino acids long. Kept here is only the CDR3 DNA, which spans 42 bases and is read in frame from base 1.

The clonotype was recovered from a woman in her fifties or sixties with Graves' hyperthyroidism. The chain is encoded by TRBV20-1 joined to TRBJ2-7, with 11 middle bases fitting TRBD1. Sequences were obtained from blood. CDR3 protein: CSAIRDRGKHEQYF. The DNA sequence is as follows: TGCAGTGCTATCCGGGACAGGGGGAAGCACGAGCAGTACTTC.